The TCR beta chain under discussion was sequenced for a study of T cells expressing NK-cell markers. At the level of the study: Beta-chain profiling covered CD3+CD56+NKG2C+, CD3+CD56+NKG2C- and CD3+CD56-NKG2C+ sorted subsets. Seven sequenced donors out of eight were HCMV-seropositive, one seronegative. Notes on the study in general: The leading position in the CD3+CD56-NKG2C+ fraction of a handful of donors also went to these clonotypes. Roughly 6 donors had dominant NKG2C+ clonotypes that comprised roughly 1.0-8% of their CD8+ T cells.

The CDR3 is 12 amino acids. A word on this clonotype: The antigen is unknown.

TCRdb reprocessed the 5' RACE reads and stores each CDR3 protein as one record, lacking DNA. Its listing shows about 380,000 distinct CDR3 sequences. The rearrangement joins TRBV12-3 or TRBV12-4 to TRBJ1-1; there is no DNA to check the TCRdb D call of TRBD1. The sequenced sample was blood T cells: a sorted CD56 or NKG2C T cell subset, CD4+ or CD8+ T cells, or bulk PBMC T cells (not recorded which). This sequence originates from a man between 18 and 69 years old in good health. CDR3 in amino acids: CASRLQDREAFF.